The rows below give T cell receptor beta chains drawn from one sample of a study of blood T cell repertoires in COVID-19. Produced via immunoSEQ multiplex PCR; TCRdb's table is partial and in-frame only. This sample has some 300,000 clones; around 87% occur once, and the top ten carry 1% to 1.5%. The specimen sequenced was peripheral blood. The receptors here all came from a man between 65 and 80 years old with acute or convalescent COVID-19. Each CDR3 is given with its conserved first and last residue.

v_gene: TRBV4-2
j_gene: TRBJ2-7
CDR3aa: CASSQQSGQGPYEQYF

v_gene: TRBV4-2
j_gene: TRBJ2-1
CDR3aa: CASSQDPWGGSYNEQFF

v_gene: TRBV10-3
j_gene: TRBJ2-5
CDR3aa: CAIPLGRGRQETQYF

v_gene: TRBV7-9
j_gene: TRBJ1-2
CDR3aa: CASSGSGTGAPIGGYTF

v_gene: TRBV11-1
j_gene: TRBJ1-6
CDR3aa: CASRSAGAPLHF

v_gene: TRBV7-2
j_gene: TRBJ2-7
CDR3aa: CASSALRLAGHEQYF

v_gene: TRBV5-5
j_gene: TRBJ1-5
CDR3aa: CASSLAGYQPQHF

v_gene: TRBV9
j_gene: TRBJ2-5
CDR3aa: CASSVEPTGVQTQYF

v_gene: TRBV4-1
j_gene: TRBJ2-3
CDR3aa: CANSPPGGDTQYF

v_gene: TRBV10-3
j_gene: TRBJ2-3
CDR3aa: CAIRNLAGGDTQYF

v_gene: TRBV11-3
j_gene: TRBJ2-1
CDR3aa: CASSLGIAGVQFF

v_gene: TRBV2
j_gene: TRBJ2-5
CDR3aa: CASSEASMGTQYF

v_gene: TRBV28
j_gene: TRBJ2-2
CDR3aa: CASRYGTSGSSYTGELFF

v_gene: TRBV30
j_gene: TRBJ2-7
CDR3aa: CAWGGLVIYEQYF

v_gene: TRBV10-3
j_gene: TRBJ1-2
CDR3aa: CAISGGGNGDGYTF

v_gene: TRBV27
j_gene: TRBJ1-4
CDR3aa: CASSLQGPNEKLFF

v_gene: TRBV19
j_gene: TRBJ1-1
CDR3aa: CASSQAGMNTEAFF

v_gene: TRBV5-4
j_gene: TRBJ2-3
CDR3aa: CASSLWTSGGSDTQYF

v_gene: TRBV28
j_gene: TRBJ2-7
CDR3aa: CASSAGGLAGTYEQYF

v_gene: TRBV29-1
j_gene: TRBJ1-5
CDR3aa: CSVEDLLDRKNYSNQPQHF

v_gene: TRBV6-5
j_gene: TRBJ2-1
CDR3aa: CASSPGLIYNEQFF

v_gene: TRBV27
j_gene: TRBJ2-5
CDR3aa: CASSLPGAGTQYF

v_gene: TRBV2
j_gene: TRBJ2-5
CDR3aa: CASRFGTGNQETQYF

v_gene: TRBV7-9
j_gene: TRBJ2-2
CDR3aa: CASSLGATGELFF

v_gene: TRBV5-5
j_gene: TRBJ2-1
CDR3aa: CASSLSLAGDEQFF

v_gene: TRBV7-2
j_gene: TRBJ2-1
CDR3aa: CASSLVGGAYNEQFF

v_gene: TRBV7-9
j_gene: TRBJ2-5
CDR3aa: CASSPRTGLQETQYF

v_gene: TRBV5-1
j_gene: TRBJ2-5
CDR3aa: CASSPRDARQETQYF

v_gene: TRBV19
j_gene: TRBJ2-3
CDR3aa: CASRDSSTDTQYF

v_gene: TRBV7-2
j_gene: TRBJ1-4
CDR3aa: CASSLAGQGEKLFF

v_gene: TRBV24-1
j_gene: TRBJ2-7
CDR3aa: CATSDLVSWGSGRGYEQYF

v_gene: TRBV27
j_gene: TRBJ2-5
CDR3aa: CASSLTVEGTQYF

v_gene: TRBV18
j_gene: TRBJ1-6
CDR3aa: CASSPPPGSPLHF

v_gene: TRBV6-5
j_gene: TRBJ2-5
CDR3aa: CASSYRAGGETQYF

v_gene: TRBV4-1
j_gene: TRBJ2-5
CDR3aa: CASSQDLLAFETQYF

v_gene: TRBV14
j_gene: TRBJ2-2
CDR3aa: CASSRSPLRDRNTGELFF

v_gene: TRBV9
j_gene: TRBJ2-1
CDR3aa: CASGELSYNEQFF

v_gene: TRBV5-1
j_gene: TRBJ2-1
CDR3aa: CASSLDRYNEQFF

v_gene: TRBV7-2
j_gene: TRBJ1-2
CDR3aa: CASSLERGLYGYTF

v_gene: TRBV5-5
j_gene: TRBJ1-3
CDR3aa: CASSLGGTGSGNTIYF

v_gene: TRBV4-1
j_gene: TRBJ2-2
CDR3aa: CASSQDRGFGELFF

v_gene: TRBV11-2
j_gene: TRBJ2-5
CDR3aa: CASSLGGVGTETQYF

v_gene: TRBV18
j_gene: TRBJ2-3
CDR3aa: CASSSRTSGGIIDTQYF

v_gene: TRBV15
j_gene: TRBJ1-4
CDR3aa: CATSREPGQGQEKLFF

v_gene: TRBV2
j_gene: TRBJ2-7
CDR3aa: CASRGDRIIYEQYF

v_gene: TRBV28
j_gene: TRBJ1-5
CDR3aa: CASRQGIQPQHF

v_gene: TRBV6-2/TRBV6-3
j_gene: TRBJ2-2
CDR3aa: CASSFIEGGYDTGELFF